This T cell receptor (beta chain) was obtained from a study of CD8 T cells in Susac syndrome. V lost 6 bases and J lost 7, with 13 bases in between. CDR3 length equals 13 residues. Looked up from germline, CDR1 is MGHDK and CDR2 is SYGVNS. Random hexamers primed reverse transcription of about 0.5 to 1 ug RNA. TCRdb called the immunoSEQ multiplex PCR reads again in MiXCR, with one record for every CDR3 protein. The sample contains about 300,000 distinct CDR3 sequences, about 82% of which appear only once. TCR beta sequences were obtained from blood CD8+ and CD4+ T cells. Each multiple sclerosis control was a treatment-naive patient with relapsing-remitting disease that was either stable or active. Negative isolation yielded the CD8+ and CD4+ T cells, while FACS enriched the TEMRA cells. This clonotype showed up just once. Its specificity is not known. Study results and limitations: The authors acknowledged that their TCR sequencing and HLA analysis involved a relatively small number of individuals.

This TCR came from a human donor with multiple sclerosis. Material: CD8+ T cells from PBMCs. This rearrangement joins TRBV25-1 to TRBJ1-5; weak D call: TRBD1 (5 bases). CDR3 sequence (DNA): TGTGCCAGCAGGGCAGGGAGCTTGCAGCCCCAGCATTTT. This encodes CASRAGSLQPQHF.